These 11 T cell receptor beta chains originate from one sample sequenced in a study of blood T cells in healthy people across ages. PCR was performed a second time for about 7 to 11 cycles using a sample-barcoded 5' primer and a J-beta primer mix. TCRdb reprocessed the 5' RACE reads via MiXCR and lists one record per CDR3 protein. The sample contains more than 650,000 distinct CDR3 sequences, approximately 55% of which appear only once. Material for sequencing was blood. Receptors were obtained from a man aged 80 or over in good health.

The chain couples TRBV29-1 to TRBJ2-1, with D possibly being TRBD2 (6 bases). Trimming cost V 0 bases and J 4 bases, with 10 bases left between them. This CDR3 region has 14 residues. Germline V gene lookup returns CDR1 SQVTM and CDR2 ANQGSEA. The CDR3 loop is CSVEDRGGYNEQFF. The CDR3 region has the DNA TGCAGCGTTGAAGATCGAGGAGGGTACAATGAGCAGTTCTTC.

V gene TRBV7-2 combines with J gene TRBJ2-3; 9 bases map to TRBD2. The CDR3 sequence is 16 residues long. Germline V gene lookup returns CDR1 SGHTA and CDR2 FQGNSA. The ends lost 2 bases at V and 6 bases at J; junction bases unmatched: 9. CDR3 nucleotide sequence: TGTGCCAGCAGCTTAACTGGGCTAGCGGGGCGGGATACGCAGTATTTT. As protein: CASSLTGLAGRDTQYF.

The chain employs TRBV27 and TRBJ2-5; D may be TRBD2 (5 bases). The CDR3 length is 14 residues. V lost 2 bases to trimming and J lost 5 bases, with 12 bases between them. From germline, CDR1 is MNHEY and CDR2 SMNVEV (reference sequence). CDR3 in DNA: TGTGCCAGCAGTTTACCGGGGTATCTGGAGACCCAGTACTTC. Translation: CASSLPGYLETQYF.

The chain couples TRBV25-1 to TRBJ1-6; maybe TRBD1 (6 bases). The CDR3 is 14 residues long. Germline V lookup: CDR1 MGHDK, CDR2 SYGVNS. The ends were cut back, 4 bases at V and 9 bases at J, with 13 bases in the middle. The CDR3 protein is CASSGRGVSSPLHF. The DNA of the CDR3 is TGTGCCAGCAGTGGCAGGGGAGTCAGTTCACCCCTCCACTTT.

This sequence joins TRBV20-1 and TRBJ2-4; D is perhaps TRBD2 (7 bases). Germline V gives CDR1 DFQATT, CDR2 SNEGSKA (reference sequence). Trimming cost V 3 bases and J 5 bases, with 14 bases left between them. The length of the CDR3 is 14 residues. The CDR3 DNA follows: TGCAGTGCTAGGGGAGGGGGGTCGGAAAACATTCAGTACTTC. This gives the protein CSARGGGSENIQYF.

The chain links TRBV10-3 to TRBJ1-2, with D possibly being TRBD1 (5 bases). CDR1 is ENHRY and CDR2 is SYGVKD in the germline V gene. V dropped 0 bases and J dropped 8 bases, with 10 bases sitting between them. This CDR3 has 13 amino acids. CDR3: CAISESSGLGYTF. CDR3 nucleotide sequence: TGTGCCATCAGTGAGTCTTCAGGGCTCGGCTACACCTTC.

The chain recombines TRBV5-1 with TRBJ2-3; TRBD2 matches at 7 bases. Germline CDR1 reads SGHRS; CDR2 reads YFSETQ. The CDR3 covers 14 residues. After removal of 5 bases from V and 2 bases from J, the junction contained 5 bases not matched to a gene. The CDR3 nucleotides read TGCGCCAGCAGGGCTAGCGGCCTCACAGATACGCAGTATTTT. Its translation is CASRASGLTDTQYF. The full variable domain, completed using reference TRBV5-1 and TRBJ2-3, is KAGVTQTPRYLIKTRGQQVTLSCSPISGHRSVSWYQQTPGQGLQFLFEYFSETQRNKGNFPGRFSGRQFSNSRSEMNVSTLELGDSALYLCASRASGLTDTQYFGPGTRLTVL.

This clonotype turned up a few times. The V and J genes are TRBV3-1 and TRBJ2-5; tentative D call: TRBD2 (6 bases). This CDR3 spans 16 amino acids. From germline, CDR1 is LGHDT and CDR2 YNNKEL (reference sequence). V was clipped by 3 bases and J by 2 bases, with 16 bases between them. CDR3 amino acids: CASSHYEGRQQETQYF. The CDR3 DNA reads TGTGCCAGCAGCCACTATGAGGGGAGGCAACAAGAGACCCAGTACTTC.

The V call is TRBV9, the J call TRBJ1-5, with no clear D. CDR3 size: 14 residues. CDR1 is SGDLS and CDR2 is YYNGEE in the germline V gene. The V and J ends lost 0 bases and 7 bases respectively, with 11 bases between them. This CDR3 reads CASSVEGRGQPQHF. The CDR3, as DNA: TGTGCCAGCAGCGTAGAGGGCCGGGGACAGCCCCAGCATTTT.

This clonotype was observed a few times. The V and J genes are TRBV2 and TRBJ2-1, with D possibly matching TRBD2 (5 bases). Per germline, CDR1 SNHLY and CDR2 FYNNEI. Trimming removed 2 bases at V and 2 bases at J, with 7 bases between. This CDR3 region has 14 residues. This CDR3 is CASSELTTYNEQFF. DNA for the CDR3: TGTGCCAGCAGTGAACTGACTACCTACAATGAGCAGTTCTTC.

This clonotype has only a few counts. The J gene is TRBJ1-4, the V gene TRBV5-1; possible D gene TRBD1, 6 bases. The CDR3 sequence is 15 residues long. Germline-derived CDR1 and CDR2 are SGHRS and YFSETQ. V lost 6 bases, J lost 3 bases, and 15 bases lay in between. The CDR3 here is CASTMMGAANEKLFF. CDR3 bases: TGCGCCAGCACCATGATGGGGGCAGCTAATGAAAAACTGTTTTTT.